This T cell receptor beta chain was documented in a study of beta chain features in type 1 diabetes. This clone appeared a few times. Its antigen is unknown. CDR1 is SQVTM, CDR2 ANQGSEA, per germline. CDR3 length equals 14 residues. Trimming pared 1 base from V and 0 bases from J, leaving 9 bases between. Reverse transcription of all isolated RNA meant that expressed TCRB transcripts were sequenced. TCRdb keeps only in-frame clones here, not all; method: immunoSEQ multiplex PCR. Among 600,000 to 700,000 clones listed, roughly 13% were seen once. Findings of the study overall: In every one of the four CD4+ subsets, TCRB CDR3s were moderately but significantly shorter in Type 1 diabetes patients.

Sequences were obtained from naive CD4+ T cells from blood. The chain couples TRBV29-1 to TRBJ1-2; D ambiguous. This clonotype was sampled from a man aged 18 to 35 with type 1 diabetes. CDR3 bases: TGCAGCGTTGAAGTGGGCAGCACTAACTATGGCTACACCTTC. Protein sequence: CSVEVGSTNYGYTF.